The source of this T cell receptor (beta chain) is a study of blood T cell repertoires in COVID-19. Study-wide background: The analysed material was cDNA or gDNA that came from T cells, B-cell-depleted T cells, or PBMCs.

The CDR3 spans 15 residues. Trimming removed 1 base at V and 5 bases at J, with 12 bases between. Looked up from germline, CDR1 is LGHNT and CDR2 is FRNRAP. Sequencing was performed with immunoSEQ multiplex PCR; in TCRdb, only in-frame clones are kept and a portion is missing. The sample lists roughly 220,000 clones; 80% to 90% were seen once. This receptor was taken from a young man with active or convalescent COVID-19. J is TRBJ2-1 and V is TRBV12-5; weak D call: TRBD2 (6 bases). The sequenced sample consisted of peripheral blood. The CDR3, as DNA: TGTGCTAGTGGTTTGGGGCCGGGACTCGACAATGAGCAGTTCTTC. The encoded protein is CASGLGPGLDNEQFF.